Listed below are T cell receptor beta chains from one sample, sequenced in a study of cytomegalovirus exposure and HLA in healthy donors. Method: immunoSEQ multiplex PCR; TCRdb's copy keeps in-frame clones and lacks some. Of under 150,000 clones listed, 75% to 90% were seen once; the top ten hold less than 6.5%. The specimen sequenced was PBMCs. The origin of the receptors is a woman aged 35 to 49 in good health and CMV-seropositive. Each CDR3 is given with its conserved first and last residue. A D gene is named only where the DNA matches it firmly. Part of the rows lack a size; the others show once, few, many or a class for expanded clones.

v_gene,j_gene,abundance,d_gene,CDR3nt,CDR3aa
TRBV7-9,TRBJ1-2,-,-,TGTGCCAGCAGCCTAGAGACAGTGTATGGCTACACCTTC,CASSLETVYGYTF
TRBV19,TRBJ2-3,few,TRBD1,TGTGCCAGTAGCCGGACAGGGGTCTTAAGCACAGATACGCAGTATTTT,CASSRTGVLSTDTQYF
TRBV7-8,TRBJ2-5,few,-,TGTGCCAGCAGGGGCGAGACCCAGTACTTC,CASRGETQYF
TRBV25-1,TRBJ2-1,-,TRBD1,TGTGCCAGCAGTGAACCGGGACAGGGAGACAATGAGCAGTTCTTC,CASSEPGQGDNEQFF
TRBV7-2,TRBJ2-7,-,-,TGTGCCAGCAGCTTAGCGCGCGAGCAGTACTTC,CASSLAREQYF
TRBV19,TRBJ1-2,-,TRBD1,TGTGCCAGTAGGCCGGGACAGGTAAACTATGGCTACACCTTC,CASRPGQVNYGYTF
TRBV6-5,TRBJ1-2,-,-,TGTGCCAGCAGCCGATCAATCGGGGTCTATGGCTACACCTTC,CASSRSIGVYGYTF
TRBV19,TRBJ1-5,-,TRBD1,TGTGCCAGCAGGACAGGGTCCCGTCAGCCCCAGCATTTT,CASRTGSRQPQHF
TRBV27,TRBJ2-7,-,-,TGTGCCAGCAGTTTAAAGAGGGTCCGCTCCTACGAGCAGTACTTC,CASSLKRVRSYEQYF
TRBV2,TRBJ1-5,-,TRBD1,TGTGCCAGCAGTCCCTTGGGGCAGGGGGAAGTTAATCAGCCCCAGCATTTT,CASSPLGQGEVNQPQHF
TRBV7-3,TRBJ2-1,-,TRBD1,TGTGCCAGCAGCCCCGGACAGGGTATCTATGAGCAGTTCTTC,CASSPGQGIYEQFF
TRBV4-1,TRBJ1-1,-,-,TGCGCCAGCAGCCAAGATCGGGGGGTTTGTAAGGCTTTCTTT,CASSQDRGVCKAFF
TRBV5-1,TRBJ2-3,-,-,TGCGCCAGCAGCTTGGAGGGGACTAGCACAGATACGCAGTATTTT,CASSLEGTSTDTQYF
TRBV7-6,TRBJ2-5,-,-,TGTGCCAGCAGCTCAGACAGACAGATTCCTTTAAAGGAGTTAAGAGGAGAGACCCAGTACTTC,CASSSDRQIPLKELRGETQYF
TRBV10-1,TRBJ2-5,-,TRBD2,TGCGCCAGCAGTGAGTCAAGGAGTCCGGGGGGGACCCAGTACTTC,CASSESRSPGGTQYF
TRBV6-6,TRBJ2-1,-,TRBD2,TGTGCCGGCAGTGGAGAGCGGGGGGGCCTTGGACATGAGCAGTTCTTC,CAGSGERGGLGHEQFF
TRBV6-6,TRBJ2-2,-,TRBD2,TGTGCCAGCAGTTTCCCTAGCGGGACAAACACCGGGGAGCTGTTTTTT,CASSFPSGTNTGELFF
TRBV7-8,TRBJ2-3,-,TRBD2,TGTGCCAGCAGCGTCGTAGCGGGGGGGAGCACAGATACGCAGTATTTT,CASSVVAGGSTDTQYF
TRBV7-3,TRBJ2-5,-,TRBD2,TGTGCCAGCAGCCCCTCCCGGGAGGCCGAGACCCAGTACTTC,CASSPSREAETQYF
TRBV11-2,TRBJ2-2,-,-,TGTGCCAGCAGCTTAAATACGTTCCCGGGTCCTAACACCGGGGAGCTGTTTTTT,CASSLNTFPGPNTGELFF
TRBV9,TRBJ2-3,-,TRBD2,TGTGCCAGCAGCGTAGACGGGGGGAGTTCAGATACGCAGTATTTT,CASSVDGGSSDTQYF
TRBV9,TRBJ2-5,-,-,TGTGCCAGCAGCGTTGGACAGAAACAAGAGACCCAGTACTTC,CASSVGQKQETQYF
TRBV6-5,TRBJ2-7,-,TRBD1,TGTGCCAGCAGTACCGGGACAGGGCGCGACGAGCAGTACTTC,CASSTGTGRDEQYF
TRBV6-5,TRBJ2-2,-,TRBD1,TGTGCCAGCAGTTACATGGCAGGGGGCGAGAAGCTGTTTTTT,CASSYMAGGEKLFF
TRBV6-6,TRBJ1-2,few,TRBD1,TGTGCCAGCAGCTCAACAGGGGCCGCTCCGGGTAATGGCTACACCTTC,CASSSTGAAPGNGYTF
TRBV5-1,TRBJ1-5,-,-,TGCGCCAGCAGCTTGGGACAGGAAAATCAGCCCCAGCATTTT,CASSLGQENQPQHF
TRBV9,TRBJ2-3,-,-,TGTGCCAGCAGCCCGACGGGTCGTGGTGAGGGTACGCAGTATTTT,CASSPTGRGEGTQYF
TRBV6-1,TRBJ1-2,-,TRBD1,TGTGCCAGCAGTGATCAGGGACAGTTTGGCTACACCTTC,CASSDQGQFGYTF
TRBV5-1,TRBJ2-5,-,-,TGCGCCAGCAGCTTGGGACACGATCGGACAGCGTACCAAGAGACCCAGTACTTC,CASSLGHDRTAYQETQYF